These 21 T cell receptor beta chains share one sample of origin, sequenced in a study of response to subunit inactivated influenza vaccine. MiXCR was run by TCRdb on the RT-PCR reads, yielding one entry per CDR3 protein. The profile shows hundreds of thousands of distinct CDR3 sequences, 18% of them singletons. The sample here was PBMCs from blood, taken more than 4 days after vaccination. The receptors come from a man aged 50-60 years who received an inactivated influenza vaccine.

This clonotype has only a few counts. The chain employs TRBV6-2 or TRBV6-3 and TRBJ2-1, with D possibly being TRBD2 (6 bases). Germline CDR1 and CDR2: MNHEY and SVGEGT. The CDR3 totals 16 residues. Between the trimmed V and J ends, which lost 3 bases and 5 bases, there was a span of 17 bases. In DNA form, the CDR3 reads TGTGCCAGCAGTTATGCTCTCGGGACTCAGAACAATGAGCAGTTCTTC. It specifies CASSYALGTQNNEQFF.

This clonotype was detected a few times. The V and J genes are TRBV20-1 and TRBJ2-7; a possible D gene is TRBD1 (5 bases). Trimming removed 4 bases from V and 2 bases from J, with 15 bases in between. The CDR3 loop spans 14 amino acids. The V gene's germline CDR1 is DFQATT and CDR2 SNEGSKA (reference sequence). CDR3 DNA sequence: TGCAGTGCTAACTTCGGCTTGGGGCCCTACGAGCAGTACTTC. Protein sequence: CSANFGLGPYEQYF.

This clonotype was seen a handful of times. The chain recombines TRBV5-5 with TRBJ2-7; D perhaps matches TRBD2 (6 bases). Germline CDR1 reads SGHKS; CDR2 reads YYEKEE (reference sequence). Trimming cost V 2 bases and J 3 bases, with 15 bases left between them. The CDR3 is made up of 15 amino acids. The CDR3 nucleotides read TGTGCCAGCAGCTTAAGGAGGGTCGGGAGCTACGAGCAGTACTTC. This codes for CASSLRRVGSYEQYF.

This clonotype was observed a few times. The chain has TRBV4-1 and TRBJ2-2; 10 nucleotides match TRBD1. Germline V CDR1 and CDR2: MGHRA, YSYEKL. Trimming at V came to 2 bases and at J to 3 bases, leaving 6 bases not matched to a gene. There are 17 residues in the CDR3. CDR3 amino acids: CASSQRDRGLDTGELFF. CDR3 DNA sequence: TGCGCCAGCAGCCAAAGAGACAGGGGGCTCGACACCGGGGAGCTGTTTTTT.

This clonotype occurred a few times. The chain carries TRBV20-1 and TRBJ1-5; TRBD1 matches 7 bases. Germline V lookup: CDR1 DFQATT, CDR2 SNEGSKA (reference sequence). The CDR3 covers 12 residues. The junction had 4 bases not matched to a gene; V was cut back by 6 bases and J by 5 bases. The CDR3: CSARDSYQPQHF. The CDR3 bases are TGCAGTGCCCGGGACAGCTATCAGCCCCAGCATTTT.

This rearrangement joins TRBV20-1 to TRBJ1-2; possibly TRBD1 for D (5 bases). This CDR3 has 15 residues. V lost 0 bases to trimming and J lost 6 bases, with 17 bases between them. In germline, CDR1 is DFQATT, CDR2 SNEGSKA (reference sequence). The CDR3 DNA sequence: TGCAGTGCTAGAGATTCGGTCAGGGAAGGGGATGGCTACACCTTC. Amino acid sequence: CSARDSVREGDGYTF.

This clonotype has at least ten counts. The CDR3 sequence is CASGLGQGKGIQYF. The CDR3 region has the DNA TGTGCCAGCGGTCTTGGACAGGGAAAGGGCATTCAGTACTTC. This chain links TRBV6-1 with TRBJ2-4; 8 bases line up with TRBD1. Germline V gene sequence: CDR1 MNHNS, CDR2 SASEGT. This CDR3 contains 14 residues. J gave up 9 bases and V 8 bases, and 12 bases lay outside the gene matches.

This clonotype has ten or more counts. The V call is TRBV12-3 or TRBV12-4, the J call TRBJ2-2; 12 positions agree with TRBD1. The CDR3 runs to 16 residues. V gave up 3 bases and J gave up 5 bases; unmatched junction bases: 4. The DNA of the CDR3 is TGTGCCAGCAGTTTCAGGGACAGGGGGCGAACCGGGGAGCTGTTTTTT. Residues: CASSFRDRGRTGELFF.

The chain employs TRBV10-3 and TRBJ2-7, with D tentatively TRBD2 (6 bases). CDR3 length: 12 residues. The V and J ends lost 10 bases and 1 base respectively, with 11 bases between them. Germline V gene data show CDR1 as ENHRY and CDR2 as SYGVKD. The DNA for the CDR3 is TGTGCCACCGTTGGGGGGTCCTACGAGCAGTACTTC. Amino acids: CATVGGSYEQYF.

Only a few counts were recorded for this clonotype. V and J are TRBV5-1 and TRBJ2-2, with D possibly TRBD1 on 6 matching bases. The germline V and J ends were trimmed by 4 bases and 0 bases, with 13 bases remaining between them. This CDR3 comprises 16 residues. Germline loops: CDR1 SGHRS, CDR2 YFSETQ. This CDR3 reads CASSVVDRPNTGELFF. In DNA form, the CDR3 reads TGCGCCAGCAGCGTAGTGGACAGACCGAACACCGGGGAGCTGTTTTTT.

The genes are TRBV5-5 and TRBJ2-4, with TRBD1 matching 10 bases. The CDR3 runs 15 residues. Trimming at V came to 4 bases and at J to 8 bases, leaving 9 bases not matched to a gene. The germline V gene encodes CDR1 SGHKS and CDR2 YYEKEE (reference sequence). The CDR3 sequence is CASSTSGTGVYIQYF. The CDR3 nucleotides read TGTGCCAGCAGCACTTCCGGGACAGGGGTATACATTCAGTACTTC.

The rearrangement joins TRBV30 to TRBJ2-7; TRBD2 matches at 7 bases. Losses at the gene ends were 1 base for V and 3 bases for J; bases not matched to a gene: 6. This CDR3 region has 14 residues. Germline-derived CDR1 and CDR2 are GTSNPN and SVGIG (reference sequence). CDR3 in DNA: TGTGCCTGGAGTGGACTAGCTCTACGCTACGAGCAGTACTTC. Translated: CAWSGLALRYEQYF.

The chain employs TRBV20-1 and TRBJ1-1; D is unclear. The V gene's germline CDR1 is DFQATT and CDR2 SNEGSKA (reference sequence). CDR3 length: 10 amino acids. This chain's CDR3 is CRMEGTEAFF. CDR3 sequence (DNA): TGCAGAATGGAGGGCACTGAAGCTTTCTTT.

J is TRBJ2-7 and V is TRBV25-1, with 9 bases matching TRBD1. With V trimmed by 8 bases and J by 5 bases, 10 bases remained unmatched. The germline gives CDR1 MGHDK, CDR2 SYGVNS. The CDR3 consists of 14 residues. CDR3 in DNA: TGTGCCAGCCTCCCGGGACAGGGTAACCACGAGCAGTACTTC. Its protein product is CASLPGQGNHEQYF.

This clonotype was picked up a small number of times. CDR3 in amino acids: CASSQDTRVEQYF. The CDR3 nucleotides are TGCGCCAGCAGCCAAGACACGAGGGTCGAGCAGTACTTC. The chain employs TRBV4-3 and TRBJ2-7, with D perhaps TRBD2 (5 bases). V lost 0 bases and J 6 bases, leaving 9 bases between the germline ends. The CDR3 sequence is 13 residues long. The germline V gene encodes CDR1 LGHNA and CDR2 YSLEER.

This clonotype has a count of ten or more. The CDR3 loop reads CASSFQHPSQNEQFF. The CDR3 nucleotides are TGCGCCAGCAGCTTTCAGCACCCCAGCCAGAATGAGCAGTTCTTC. The chain joins TRBV5-1 to TRBJ2-1; D is uncertain. Germline V gene sequence: CDR1 SGHRS, CDR2 YFSETQ. This CDR3 spans 15 amino acids. Trimming pared 2 bases from V and 7 bases from J, leaving 16 bases between.

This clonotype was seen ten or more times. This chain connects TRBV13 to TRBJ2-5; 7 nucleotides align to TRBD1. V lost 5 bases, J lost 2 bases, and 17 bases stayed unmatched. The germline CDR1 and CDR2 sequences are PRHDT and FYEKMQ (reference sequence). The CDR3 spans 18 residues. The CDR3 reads CASSAQTGRRALQETQYF. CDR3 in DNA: TGTGCCAGCAGCGCGCAGACAGGGCGCAGGGCGCTACAAGAGACCCAGTACTTC. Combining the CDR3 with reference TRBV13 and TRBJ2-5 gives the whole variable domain AAGVIQSPRHLIKEKRETATLKCYPIPRHDTVYWYQQGPGQDPQFLISFYEKMQSDKGSIPDRFSAQQFSDYHSELNMSSLELGDSALYFCASSAQTGRRALQETQYFGPGTRLLVL.

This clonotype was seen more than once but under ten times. CDR3: CAGSGGPDETQYF. The CDR3 DNA sequence: TGTGCCGGATCGGGGGGGCCGGATGAGACCCAGTACTTC. J is TRBJ2-5 and V is TRBV11-2, with 8 bases lining up with TRBD2. CDR3 size: 13 residues. V dropped 11 bases and J dropped 5; count of bases not matched to a gene: 10. Germline-derived CDR1 and CDR2 are SGHAT and FQNNGV.

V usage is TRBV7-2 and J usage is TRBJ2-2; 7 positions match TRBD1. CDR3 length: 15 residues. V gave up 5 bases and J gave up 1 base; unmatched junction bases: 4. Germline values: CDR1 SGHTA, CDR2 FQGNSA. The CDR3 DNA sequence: TGTGCCAGCAGCGTCCGGGACAGGAACACCGGGGAGCTGTTTTTT. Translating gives CASSVRDRNTGELFF.

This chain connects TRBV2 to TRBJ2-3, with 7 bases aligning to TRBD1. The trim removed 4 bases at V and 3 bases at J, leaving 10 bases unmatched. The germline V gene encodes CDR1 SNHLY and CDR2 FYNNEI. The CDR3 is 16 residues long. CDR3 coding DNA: TGTGCCAGCAGTGGCCCCCGGGACAGAGGGACAGATACGCAGTATTTT. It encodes CASSGPRDRGTDTQYF.

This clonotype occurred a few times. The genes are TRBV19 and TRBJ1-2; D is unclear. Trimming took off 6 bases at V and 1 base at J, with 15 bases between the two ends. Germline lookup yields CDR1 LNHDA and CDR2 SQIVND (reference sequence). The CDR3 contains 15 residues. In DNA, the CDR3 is TGTGCCAGTAGGTCCGCCGGGGAGCTTAACTATGGCTACACCTTC. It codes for CASRSAGELNYGYTF.